These 26 T cell receptor beta chains were all obtained from the same sample, sequenced in a study of blood T cell repertoires in COVID-19. TCRdb's table, derived via immunoSEQ multiplex PCR, lists solely in-frame clones and lacks some. Among about 40,000 clones, around nine tenths were seen once, and the ten largest hold about 9.2%. Sequenced: peripheral blood. The receptors were sampled from a man aged 50 or older with active COVID-19.

This chain links TRBV19 with TRBJ1-6, with 8 bases aligning to TRBD1. Unmatched junction bases numbered 9, after V lost 3 bases and J lost 8 bases. Germline V lookup: CDR1 LNHDA, CDR2 SQIVND (reference sequence). This CDR3 is 16 amino acids long. CDR3 nucleotides: TGTGCCAGTAGTATCCAGACAGGGGCGTTTTATTCACCCCTCCACTTT. It yields the protein CASSIQTGAFYSPLHF. Variable domain in full (rest from reference TRBV19 and TRBJ1-6): DGGITQSPKYLFRKEGQNVTLSCEQNLNHDAMYWYRQDPGQGLRLIYYSQIVNDFQKGDIAEGYSVSREKKESFPLTVTSAQKNPTAFYLCASSIQTGAFYSPLHFGNGTRLTVT.

The CDR3: CASSLGRRPGNNEQFF. CDR3 nucleotides: TGTGCCAGCAGTTTGGGTAGGCGGCCGGGGAACAATGAGCAGTTCTTC. The V call is TRBV28, the J call TRBJ2-1; D is possibly TRBD2 (5 bases). Looked up from germline, CDR1 is MDHEN and CDR2 is SYDVKM. The CDR3 covers 16 residues. Trimming removed 3 bases from V and 5 bases from J, with 17 bases in between.

The V gene is TRBV29-1, the J gene TRBJ2-7; 8 nucleotides agree with TRBD1. The CDR3 is 14 residues long. V shed 3 bases, J shed 2 bases, and the junction held 6 bases outside the gene matches. Germline lookup yields CDR1 SQVTM and CDR2 ANQGSEA. This chain's CDR3 is CSVDFGTGAYEQYF. The CDR3 coding sequence is TGCAGCGTTGATTTCGGGACAGGAGCCTACGAGCAGTACTTC.

This clone was seen only a few times. The CDR3 bases are TGTGCCAGCTCACCGAGGCAGGGTGAGTTCTATGGCTACACCTTC. Its protein product is CASSPRQGEFYGYTF. This chain links TRBV18 with TRBJ1-2; TRBD1 might be the D (5 bases). Trimming stripped 3 bases from V and 4 bases from J, with 15 bases between. Germline lookup yields CDR1 KGHSH and CDR2 LQKENI. The CDR3 is 15 residues long.

The rearrangement uses TRBV5-1 and TRBJ2-3; D remains unclear. Germline V CDR1 and CDR2: SGHRS, YFSETQ. V was clipped by 2 bases and J by 4 bases, with 14 bases between them. CDR3 length equals 15 residues. CDR3 loop: CASSLNPVGADTQYF. CDR3 sequence (DNA): TGCGCCAGCAGCTTAAATCCAGTTGGAGCAGATACGCAGTATTTT.

The rearrangement links TRBV5-1 to TRBJ2-7, with 8 nucleotides matching TRBD2. V shed 2 bases and J 6 bases; nucleotides not matched to a gene: 10. The CDR3 loop spans 15 amino acids. The germline gives CDR1 SGHRS, CDR2 YFSETQ. The chain's CDR3 is CASSFEGLAPAEQYF. The CDR3, as DNA: TGCGCCAGCAGCTTTGAAGGACTAGCCCCCGCCGAGCAGTACTTC.

The chain is built from TRBV12-3 or TRBV12-4 and TRBJ2-2; D possibly corresponds to TRBD1 (5 bases). This CDR3 spans 13 amino acids. The V end was cut by 6 bases, the J end by 7 bases, with 12 bases between. CDR3 residues: CASSPGQVGELFF. CDR3 bases: TGTGCCAGCAGCCCAGGACAAGTCGGGGAGCTGTTTTTT.

The rearrangement links TRBV12-2 to TRBJ1-5; TRBD1 was called by the table and not checked on the DNA. TRBV12-2 is listed as a pseudogene. The CDR3 consists of 15 residues. CDR3 region: CASRFATGYNQPQHF. The CDR3 DNA follows: TGTGCAAGTCGCTTCGCCACAGGGTACAATCAGCCCCAGCATTTT.

The genes are TRBV28 and TRBJ2-5; D is possibly TRBD1 (5 bases). Germline assignment: CDR1 MDHEN and CDR2 SYDVKM. This CDR3 has 14 residues. V gave up 6 bases and J gave up 1 base, with 12 bases separating them. The CDR3 reads CASRRTPSQETQYF. The CDR3 nucleotides read TGTGCCAGCAGACGGACACCCTCCCAAGAGACCCAGTACTTC.

On this clone: The sample holds other DNA sequences that translate to the same CDR3. CDR3 region: CASSLGGGETDTQYF. In DNA form, the CDR3 reads TGTGCCAGCAGCTTAGGGGGTGGGGAGACAGATACGCAGTATTTT. The chain links TRBV7-6 to TRBJ2-3; D perhaps matches TRBD2 (5 bases). Trimming took 1 base from V and 3 from J, leaving 11 bases between them. CDR3 length: 15 amino acids. Germline assignment: CDR1 SGHVS and CDR2 FNYEAQ.

The chain recombines TRBV28 with TRBJ1-5; 10 bases are shared with TRBD1. This CDR3 is 16 amino acids long. V trimming: 4 bases; J trimming: 4 bases; junction bases outside the gene matches: 7. Germline V lookup: CDR1 MDHEN, CDR2 SYDVKM. CDR3 loop: CASSSYGTGANQPQHF. The CDR3 DNA reads as TGTGCCAGCAGTTCCTATGGGACAGGGGCAAATCAGCCCCAGCATTTT.

This clone has just one count. The chain has TRBV24-1 and TRBJ2-5; no clear D gene. The germline V and J ends were trimmed by 2 bases and 4 bases, with 7 bases remaining between them. Germline CDR1 reads KGHDR; CDR2 reads SFDVKD. This CDR3 is built from 13 residues. For the CDR3, the DNA is TGTGCCACCAGTGATTCAGAATCAGAGACCCAGTACTTC. It encodes CATSDSESETQYF.

CDR3 amino acids: CASSWDSSNSPLHF. In DNA, the CDR3 is TGTGCCAGCAGCTGGGACAGCTCCAATTCACCCCTCCACTTT. The chain recombines TRBV3-1 (or the pseudogene TRBV3-2) with TRBJ1-6; 7 nucleotides line up with TRBD1. CDR3 length equals 14 residues. V was pared by 5 bases and J by 7 bases, with 5 bases of the junction left unmatched. Germline CDR1 LGHDT, CDR2 YNNKEL (reference sequence).

The rearrangement joins TRBV5-4 to TRBJ2-7; tentative D call: TRBD1 (6 bases). Germline V lookup: CDR1 SGHNT, CDR2 YYREEE (reference sequence). V shed 4 bases and J shed 0 bases, with 17 bases lying between them. This CDR3 contains 16 residues. The CDR3 is CASSPLPGQSSYEQYF. The CDR3 nucleotides read TGTGCCAGCAGCCCCCTCCCAGGACAGAGCTCCTACGAGCAGTACTTC.

V is TRBV6-5 and J is TRBJ1-3, with a possible D match to TRBD1 (6 bases). Trimming took 5 bases from V and 0 from J, leaving 8 bases between them. CDR3 length: 14 residues. The V gene's germline CDR1 is MNHEY and CDR2 SVGAGI. The CDR3 nucleotides read TGTGCCAGCAGTCGGACAGACTCTGGAAACACCATATATTTT. Amino acid sequence: CASSRTDSGNTIYF.

The chain has TRBV28 and TRBJ2-4; unclear D gene. Trimming removed 7 bases at V and 0 bases at J, with 13 bases between. CDR1 and CDR2 from the germline V gene are MDHEN and SYDVKM. This CDR3 has 15 amino acids. The DNA of the CDR3 is TGTGCCAGCACCGTAGGTGGGCTAGCCAAAAACATTCAGTACTTC. This translates into CASTVGGLAKNIQYF.

This rearrangement joins TRBV28 to TRBJ2-2; 9 bases match TRBD1. Looked up from germline, CDR1 is MDHEN and CDR2 is SYDVKM. CDR3 length: 15 amino acids. V was clipped by 4 bases and J by 9 bases; unmatched bases: 9. The DNA of the CDR3 is TGTGCCAGCAGTTCTCCGGGACAGGGATCTAGGGAGCTGTTTTTT. Its protein is CASSSPGQGSRELFF.

V and J are TRBV5-6 and TRBJ1-5; possible D gene TRBD1, 6 bases. V was pared by 2 bases and J by 5 bases, with 11 bases between. This CDR3 comprises 14 residues. From germline, CDR1 is SGHDT and CDR2 YYEEEE. This CDR3 reads CASSLGQGYQPQHF. The CDR3 nucleotides are TGTGCCAGCAGCTTAGGGCAGGGGTATCAGCCCCAGCATTTT.

The chain carries TRBV2 and TRBJ2-5, with 7 bases lining up with TRBD2. Looked up from germline, CDR1 is SNHLY and CDR2 is FYNNEI. The CDR3 runs to 14 residues. Trimming cost V 4 bases and J 1 base; bases outside gene matches: 3. DNA of the CDR3: TGTGCCAGCAGTGGCCGGACTAGCCAAGAGACCCAGTACTTC. Translation: CASSGRTSQETQYF.

The rearrangement joins TRBV19 to TRBJ2-7, with 7 bases aligning to TRBD1. Trimming removed 1 base from V and 0 bases from J; junction bases left unmatched: 6. The CDR3 spans 16 residues. Germline assignment: CDR1 LNHDA and CDR2 SQIVND (reference sequence). In DNA form, the CDR3 reads TGTGCCAGTAGTATAGGAGGGGGCCAAGGCTCCTACGAGCAGTACTTC. This codes for CASSIGGGQGSYEQYF.

In its sample, this clone was seen once. The gene calls are TRBV19 and TRBJ2-5, with a weak D call TRBD1 (7 bases). The CDR3 is made up of 15 amino acids. CDR1 and CDR2 from the germline V gene are LNHDA and SQIVND (reference sequence). V was pared by 0 bases and J by 4 bases, with 12 bases between. The CDR3 bases are TGTGCCAGTAGTATAGAACGACAGGGAGGAGAGACCCAGTACTTC. Its translation: CASSIERQGGETQYF.

V gene TRBV9 combines with J gene TRBJ2-7; D remains unclear. The CDR3 consists of 12 residues. Germline CDR1 is SGDLS and CDR2 is YYNGEE. V lost 0 bases and J 6 bases, leaving 7 bases between the germline ends. CDR3 region: CASSVGLGEQYF. CDR3 coding DNA: TGTGCCAGCAGCGTAGGACTGGGCGAGCAGTACTTC.

V usage is TRBV6-5 and J usage is TRBJ2-2; 11 bases fit TRBD1. V shed 5 bases and J 5 bases; nucleotides not matched to a gene: 4. The CDR3 has 15 residues. The germline V gene has CDR1 MNHEY and CDR2 SVGAGI. CDR3 amino acids: CASSLDRGRTGELFF. DNA for the CDR3: TGTGCCAGCAGTCTGGACAGGGGGCGTACCGGGGAGCTGTTTTTT.

This sequence joins TRBV3-1 (or the pseudogene TRBV3-2) and TRBJ2-5, with TRBD2 identical over 11 bases. V lost 2 bases, J lost 6 bases, and 5 bases stayed unmatched. The CDR3 contains 15 residues. Germline V gives CDR1 LGHDT, CDR2 YNNKEL (reference sequence). CDR3 nucleotides: TGTGCCAGCAGCCAATATAGCGGGAGGGCCCAGACCCAGTACTTC. Amino acids: CASSQYSGRAQTQYF.

The chain combines TRBV30 with TRBJ2-3; the match to TRBD1 covers 8 bases. This CDR3 contains 14 residues. Germline CDR1 GTSNPN, CDR2 SVGIG (reference sequence). Unmatched junction bases numbered 6, after V lost 3 bases and J lost 4 bases. CDR3 sequence: CAWRPGQVADTQYF. The CDR3 DNA reads TGTGCCTGGAGACCGGGACAGGTAGCAGATACGCAGTATTTT.

This clone was counted once. V and J are TRBV5-5 and TRBJ2-7, with TRBD1 matching over 9 bases. CDR3 length equals 14 residues. CDR1 is SGHKS, CDR2 YYEKEE, per germline (reference sequence). The V and J ends lost 4 bases and 4 bases, in that order; junction bases with no gene match: 6. For the CDR3, the DNA is TGTGCCAGCAGCGCCCGGGACAGGGCATACGAGCAGTACTTC. This sequence encodes CASSARDRAYEQYF.